This T cell receptor (beta chain) came from a study of cytomegalovirus exposure and HLA in healthy donors. 60 Vbeta and 13 Jbeta primers were used in PCR. Here immunoSEQ multiplex PCR was the method, and the copy in TCRdb shows in-frame clones only, minus some. This sample contains about 200,000 clones. V shed 9 bases and J 0 bases; nucleotides not matched to a gene: 10. Germline CDR1 MDHEN, CDR2 SYDVKM. This CDR3 comprises 15 residues. Regarding this clone: Its antigen is as yet unknown.

Study-wide points: In a later analysis, specific HLA alleles were associated with 16,000 or so TCR beta sequences at a 0.05 false discovery rate. Per published accounts, TCR beta sequences correctly predicted the HLA-A and HLA-B alleles of most subjects. Differences between HLA loci emerged in a later analysis of TCR association rates, with DRB1 most and HLA-C fewest.

The rearrangement uses TRBV28 and TRBJ1-1, with 7 bases aligning to TRBD1. The receptor's source is a girl aged 2 to 9 in good health and CMV-seropositive. Sequenced sample: PBMCs. The CDR3: CASRPGTVMNTEAFF. For the CDR3, the DNA is TGTGCCAGTCGTCCCGGGACAGTTATGAACACTGAAGCTTTCTTT.